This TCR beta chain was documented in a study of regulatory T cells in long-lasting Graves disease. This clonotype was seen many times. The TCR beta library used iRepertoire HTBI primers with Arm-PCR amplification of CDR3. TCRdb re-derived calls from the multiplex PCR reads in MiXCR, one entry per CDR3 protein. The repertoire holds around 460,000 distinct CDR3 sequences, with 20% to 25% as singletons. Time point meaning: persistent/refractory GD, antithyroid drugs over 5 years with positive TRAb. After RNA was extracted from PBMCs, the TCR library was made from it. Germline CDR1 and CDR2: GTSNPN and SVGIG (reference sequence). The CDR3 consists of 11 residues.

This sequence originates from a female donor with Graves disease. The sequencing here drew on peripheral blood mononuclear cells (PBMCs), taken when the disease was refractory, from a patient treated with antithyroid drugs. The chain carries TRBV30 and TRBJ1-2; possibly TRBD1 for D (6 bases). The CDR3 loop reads CAVDQGGSYTF. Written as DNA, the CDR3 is TGTGCGGTAGACCAAGGGGGGAGCTACACCTTC. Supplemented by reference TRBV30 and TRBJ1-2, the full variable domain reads SQTIHQWPATLVQPVGSPLSLECTVEGTSNPNLYWYRQAAGRGLQLLFYSVGIGQISSEVPQNLSASRPQDRQFILSSKKLLLSDSGFYLCAVDQGGSYTFGSGTRLTVV.